Only a few counts were recorded for the clone carrying this T cell receptor (beta chain). The antigen remains unidentified. The sample belongs to a study of shared clonotypes between healthy human individuals. The study, taken as a whole, reports: Inspection by rarefaction showed sorted-subset sequencing to be incomplete despite large depth.

Splitting the CD4+ cells yielded a CD45RA+ naive subset and a CD45RA-negative memory subset. This CDR3 contains 14 residues. Germline values: CDR1 SGDLS, CDR2 YYNGEE. Trimming left V 0 bases short and J 1 base short, with 7 bases between. Repertoires were generated with immunoSEQ multiplex PCR, while TCRdb's copy carries only in-frame clones and drops some. The sample lists over 950,000 clones; approximately 80% were seen once. Sequenced: memory CD4+ T cells from PBMCs. Described subset: CD45RA-negative fraction. This clonotype originated in a man aged 18 to 35 in good health. Some clones in this sample may be carry-over from other donors' samples. The chain links TRBV9 to TRBJ1-1; D perhaps matches TRBD1 (5 bases). In nucleotides, the CDR3 is TGTGCCAGCAGCGTAGACCAGGGGAACACTGAAGCTTTCTTT. It encodes CASSVDQGNTEAFF. Drawing the rest from reference TRBV9 and TRBJ1-1, the complete variable domain is DSGVTQTPKHLITATGQRVTLRCSPRSGDLSVYWYQQSLDQGLQFLIQYYNGEERAKGNILERFSAQQFPDLHSELNLSSLELGDSALYFCASSVDQGNTEAFFGQGTRLTVV.